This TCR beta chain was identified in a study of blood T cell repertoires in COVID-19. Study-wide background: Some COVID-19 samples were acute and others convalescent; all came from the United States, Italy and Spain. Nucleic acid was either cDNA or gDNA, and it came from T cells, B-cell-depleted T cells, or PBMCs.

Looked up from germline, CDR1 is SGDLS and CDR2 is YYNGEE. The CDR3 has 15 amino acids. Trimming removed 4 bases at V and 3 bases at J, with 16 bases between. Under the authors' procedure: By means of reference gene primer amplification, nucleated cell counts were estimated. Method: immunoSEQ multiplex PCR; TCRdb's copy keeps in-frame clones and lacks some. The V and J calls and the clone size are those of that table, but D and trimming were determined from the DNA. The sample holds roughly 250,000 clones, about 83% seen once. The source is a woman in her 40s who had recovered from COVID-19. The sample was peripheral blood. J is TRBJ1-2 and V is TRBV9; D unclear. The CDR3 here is CASSLSVSLDYGYTF. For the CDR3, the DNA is TGTGCCAGCAGCCTATCGGTGAGCCTCGACTATGGCTACACCTTC.